This T cell receptor (beta chain) was captured in a study of cytomegalovirus exposure and HLA in healthy donors. The study's findings and limits: TCR beta chains associated with HLA were, in a later analysis, more clonally expanded than equally common others.

The PCR employed 60 Vbeta primers together with 13 Jbeta primers. The assay was immunoSEQ multiplex PCR, and TCRdb's table has in-frame clones only and misses some. Of about 120,000 clones in the sample, approximately 80% were seen once. Healthy bone marrow donors made up the cohort. J lost 4 bases, V lost 6 bases, and 10 bases had no gene match. The CDR3 is 15 residues long. CDR1 and CDR2 from the germline V gene are SGHVS and FQNEAQ. On this clone itself: Its target is not known.

Sequencing was performed on PBMCs. This TCR was recovered from a man aged 25-45 years in good health and CMV-seronegative. The chain uses TRBV7-8 and TRBJ1-2, with 8 bases matching TRBD1. The DNA for the CDR3 is TGTGCCAGCAGTCCCAGGGACAGGCGATCCTATGGCTACACCTTC. It translates to CASSPRDRRSYGYTF.